This passage covers 32 T cell receptor beta chains from one sample sequenced in a study of blood T cell repertoires in COVID-19. Repertoires were generated with immunoSEQ multiplex PCR, while TCRdb's copy carries only in-frame clones and drops some. The top ten hold roughly 5% of the sample, which has 200,000 or so clones, about 84% seen once. Material for sequencing was peripheral blood. All receptors come from a woman aged 30 to 39 with acute or convalescent COVID-19.

The chain employs TRBV5-4 and TRBJ2-6; 9 nucleotides align to TRBD1. V shed 4 bases and J 1 base; nucleotides not matched to a gene: 3. Per the germline V gene, CDR1 is SGHNT and CDR2 is YYREEE (reference sequence). The CDR3 contains 16 residues. CDR3 region: CASSRQGGSGANVLTF. DNA for the CDR3: TGTGCCAGCAGCCGACAGGGGGGGTCTGGGGCCAACGTCCTGACTTTC. Filled out from reference TRBV5-4 and TRBJ2-6, the complete variable domain reads ETGVTQSPTHLIKTRGQQVTLRCSSQSGHNTVSWYQQALGQGPQFIFQYYREEENGRGNFPPRFSGLQFPNYSSELNVNALELDDSALYLCASSRQGGSGANVLTFGAGSRLTVL.

V and J are TRBV30 and TRBJ2-5; TRBD1 is a possible D gene (6 bases). The V and J ends lost 4 bases and 2 bases respectively, with 11 bases between them. The CDR3 length is 13 residues. The germline CDR1 and CDR2 sequences are GTSNPN and SVGIG (reference sequence). The CDR3 here is CAWTRTDQETQYF. In DNA form, the CDR3 reads TGTGCCTGGACGAGGACAGATCAAGAGACCCAGTACTTC.

The J gene is TRBJ2-3, the V gene TRBV28; perhaps TRBD2 as D (7 bases). Between the trimmed V and J ends, which lost 6 bases and 5 bases, there was a span of 21 bases. This CDR3 contains 16 residues. Germline CDR1 reads MDHEN; CDR2 reads SYDVKM. This chain's CDR3 is CASSKGGAKMLDTQYF. The DNA for the CDR3 is TGTGCCAGCAGCAAGGGGGGGGCGAAGATGTTAGATACGCAGTATTTT.

The gene calls are TRBV14 and TRBJ1-6; 10 nucleotides match TRBD1. CDR3 length equals 15 residues. Germline loops: CDR1 SGHDN, CDR2 FVKESK. J was trimmed by 6 bases and V by 4 bases; bases with no gene match: 3. This CDR3 is CASSRQGAGNSPLHF. As DNA, the CDR3 is TGTGCCAGCAGCCGACAGGGGGCAGGTAATTCACCCCTCCACTTT.

This clone is a singleton in its sample. The same CDR3 is also encoded by other DNA sequences in this sample. The J gene is TRBJ1-3, the V gene TRBV6-1; D possibly corresponds to TRBD1 (6 bases). This CDR3 region has 16 residues. Germline values: CDR1 MNHNS, CDR2 SASEGT. Trimming took off 4 bases at V and 0 bases at J, with 13 bases between the two ends. CDR3 sequence: CASSGGQAYSGNTIYF. The CDR3 DNA reads as TGTGCCAGCAGTGGGGGGCAGGCCTACTCTGGAAACACCATATATTTT.

The CDR3 sequence is CASTIGEGTEAFF. CDR3 in DNA: TGTGCCAGCACCATCGGGGAGGGGACTGAAGCTTTCTTT. The rearrangement uses TRBV6-5 and TRBJ1-1; the D gene is possibly TRBD1 (5 bases). The CDR3 has 13 amino acids. Trimming cost V 7 bases and J 5 bases, with 14 bases left between them. The germline V gene encodes CDR1 MNHEY and CDR2 SVGAGI.

With regard to this clone: The sample carries other DNA sequences with the same CDR3. The genes are TRBV5-1 and TRBJ2-2, with 8 nucleotides matching TRBD1. The V segment lost 2 bases and the J segment 2 bases; nucleotides outside the gene matches: 2. This CDR3 region has 15 residues. CDR1 is SGHRS and CDR2 is YFSETQ in the germline V gene. The CDR3 bases are TGCGCCAGCAGCTTCAGGGGGCAAAACACCGGGGAGCTGTTTTTT. It is translated as CASSFRGQNTGELFF. Based on the CDR3 plus reference TRBV5-1 and TRBJ2-2, the full variable domain is KAGVTQTPRYLIKTRGQQVTLSCSPISGHRSVSWYQQTPGQGLQFLFEYFSETQRNKGNFPGRFSGRQFSNSRSEMNVSTLELGDSALYLCASSFRGQNTGELFFGEGSRLTVL.

The chain links TRBV4-3 to TRBJ1-6; D may be TRBD1 (6 bases). In germline, CDR1 is LGHNA, CDR2 YSLEER. This CDR3 has 15 amino acids. V shed 0 bases and J shed 14 bases, with 17 bases lying between them. The CDR3, as DNA: TGCGCCAGCAGCCAAGATAGGGCAGGGGCGTACACCCTCCACTTT. It yields the protein CASSQDRAGAYTLHF.

V and J are TRBV2 and TRBJ1-1; no clear D. The germline CDR1 and CDR2 sequences are SNHLY and FYNNEI. This CDR3 is 12 amino acids long. Deletions cut 4 bases from V and 8 bases from J, with 11 bases between. CDR3 bases: TGTGCCAGCAGTGGTAGACGGGGAGAAGCTTTCTTT. This translates into CASSGRRGEAFF.

The gene calls are TRBV5-1 and TRBJ2-2; 8 bases match TRBD1. Germline loops: CDR1 SGHRS, CDR2 YFSETQ. V gave up 4 bases and J gave up 5 bases; unmatched junction bases: 7. The CDR3 spans 15 residues. The CDR3 sequence: CASSLPGGRTGELFF. The CDR3 DNA follows: TGCGCCAGCAGCCTCCCAGGGGGCAGAACCGGGGAGCTGTTTTTT.

The J gene is TRBJ1-1, the V gene TRBV5-8, with D possibly TRBD1 on 5 matching bases. Germline CDR1 SGHTS, CDR2 YDEGEE. V was trimmed by 0 bases and J by 1 base, leaving 10 bases between them. The CDR3 length is 15 residues. CDR3 nucleotide sequence: TGTGCCAGCAGCTTGGGGGTCAGGGAGAACACTGAAGCTTTCTTT. It codes for CASSLGVRENTEAFF.

A single count supports this clone. The chain combines TRBV7-3 with TRBJ2-1; 9 bases fit TRBD2. CDR3 length equals 15 residues. Looked up from germline, CDR1 is SGHTA and CDR2 is FQGTGA. The V gene end was trimmed by 3 bases and the J gene end by 5 bases; junction bases not matched to a gene: 5. CDR3: CASSLRLAGHNEQFF. CDR3 coding DNA: TGTGCCAGCAGCTTGCGCCTAGCGGGGCACAATGAGCAGTTCTTC.

The J gene is TRBJ1-2, the V gene TRBV20-1, with D possibly being TRBD1 (6 bases). The germline gives CDR1 DFQATT, CDR2 SNEGSKA (reference sequence). With 3 bases removed from V and 8 bases from J, the gap between germline ends came to 13 bases. The CDR3 covers 12 residues. CDR3 DNA: TGCAGTGCTAGTCTATCGGACAGCGGCTACACCTTC. Translated, it gives CSASLSDSGYTF.

This sequence joins TRBV7-9 and TRBJ2-1; a possible D gene is TRBD2 (7 bases). V dropped 10 bases and J dropped 7 bases, with 23 bases sitting between them. Germline V gene data show CDR1 as SEHNR and CDR2 as FQNEAQ (reference sequence). This CDR3 has 15 residues. CDR3 residues: CATRGRGRPGNEQFF. CDR3 in DNA: TGTGCCACTAGAGGGAGGGGGAGGCCAGGGAATGAGCAGTTCTTC.

The chain joins TRBV4-3 to TRBJ1-6; no firm D call. Trimming cost V 3 bases and J 5 bases, with 11 bases left between them. Per the germline V gene, CDR1 is LGHNA and CDR2 is YSLEER. CDR3 size: 15 residues. The DNA of the CDR3 is TGCGCCAGCAGCCAGGCCGGGAGCGATAATTCACCCCTCCACTTT. This translates into CASSQAGSDNSPLHF.

V usage is TRBV5-6 and J usage is TRBJ1-5, with TRBD1 matching 7 bases. V shed 0 bases and J 6 bases; nucleotides not matched to a gene: 6. CDR1 and CDR2 (germline): SGHDT, YYEEEE. The CDR3 runs to 15 residues. The CDR3, as DNA: TGTGCCAGCAGCTTGGTCGACAGGGTAGGTCAGCCCCAGCATTTT. Translating it yields CASSLVDRVGQPQHF. Full variable domain (remainder filled in from reference TRBV5-6 and TRBJ1-5): DAGVTQSPTHLIKTRGQQVTLRCSPKSGHDTVSWYQQALGQGPQFIFQYYEEEERQRGNFPDRFSGHQFPNYSSELNVNALLLGDSALYLCASSLVDRVGQPQHFGDGTRLSIL.

The chain is built from TRBV5-1 and TRBJ2-5, with D possibly TRBD1 on 6 matching bases. V lost 0 bases and J lost 1, with 13 bases in between. The CDR3 sequence is 16 residues long. Germline loops: CDR1 SGHRS, CDR2 YFSETQ. The CDR3 reads CASSLVGWDIQETQYF. The CDR3 nucleotides read TGCGCCAGCAGCTTGGTAGGCTGGGACATCCAAGAGACCCAGTACTTC.

This chain connects TRBV10-1 to TRBJ2-5; 7 bases match TRBD2. Looked up from germline, CDR1 is WNHNN and CDR2 is SYGVQD (reference sequence). V lost 4 bases and J lost 2; bases outside the gene matches: 7. This CDR3 has 15 residues. Here the CDR3 DNA reads TGCGCCAGCAGTGTAAAGACTAGCCGTCAAGAGACCCAGTACTTC. Its translation is CASSVKTSRQETQYF.

Details on this clone: The same CDR3 arises from other DNA sequences in this sample as well. J is TRBJ1-1 and V is TRBV5-1; tentative D call: TRBD1 (5 bases). The ends were cut back, 1 base at V and 1 base at J, with 5 bases in the middle. The CDR3 is 13 residues long. Germline loops: CDR1 SGHRS, CDR2 YFSETQ. DNA of the CDR3: TGCGCCAGCAGCTTGACAGGGAACACTGAAGCTTTCTTT. Protein: CASSLTGNTEAFF.

This clone was detected only once. The chain links TRBV6-5 to TRBJ2-4, with D possibly being TRBD2 (5 bases). This CDR3 contains 15 residues. The V gene's germline CDR1 is MNHEY and CDR2 SVGAGI. Trimming cost V 9 bases and J 0 bases, with 15 bases left between them. The CDR3: CASLRWTSAKNIQYF. DNA for the CDR3: TGTGCCAGTCTACGATGGACTTCAGCCAAAAACATTCAGTACTTC.

The chain couples TRBV19 to TRBJ1-2, with 9 nucleotides matching TRBD1. This CDR3 comprises 15 residues. CDR1 and CDR2 (germline): LNHDA, SQIVND (reference sequence). The ends lost 5 bases at V and 8 bases at J; junction bases unmatched: 12. CDR3 sequence reads: CASSESTGGFYGYTF. The CDR3 DNA follows: TGTGCCAGTAGTGAGTCGACAGGGGGTTTCTACGGCTACACCTTC. The full variable domain, its missing parts supplied by reference TRBV19 and TRBJ1-2, is DGGITQSPKYLFRKEGQNVTLSCEQNLNHDAMYWYRQDPGQGLRLIYYSQIVNDFQKGDIAEGYSVSREKKESFPLTVTSAQKNPTAFYLCASSESTGGFYGYTFGSGTRLTVV.

The chain couples TRBV21-1 to TRBJ1-2; the table gives TRBD1 as D, unverified against the DNA. TRBV21-1 is tagged as a pseudogene. The CDR3 is 10 amino acids. For the CDR3, the DNA is TGTGCCACCCAGGCCCGAGGCTACACCTTC. Amino acids: CATQARGYTF.

This chain connects TRBV5-1 to TRBJ1-1, with D uncertain. This CDR3 has 12 amino acids. V was shortened by 0 bases and J by 3 bases, with 3 bases between the two germline ends. Germline V CDR1 and CDR2: SGHRS, YFSETQ. The CDR3 sequence: CASSLVDTEAFF. CDR3 nucleotide sequence: TGCGCCAGCAGCTTGGTCGACACTGAAGCTTTCTTT.

The chain joins TRBV7-9 to TRBJ2-1; 14 positions agree with TRBD2. The CDR3 sequence is 20 residues long. The V gene end was trimmed by 5 bases and the J gene end by 9 bases; junction bases not matched to a gene: 21. Germline CDR1 reads SEHNR; CDR2 reads FQNEAQ (reference sequence). CDR3 DNA sequence: TGTGCCAGCAGCACGCCCGGGACTAGCGGGGGAGTCCCTTTAGCGGGTGAGCAGTTCTTC. Its translation: CASSTPGTSGGVPLAGEQFF.

This rearrangement joins TRBV11-3 to TRBJ1-6, with D maybe TRBD1 (5 bases). With 4 bases removed from V and 0 bases from J, the gap between germline ends came to 7 bases. Germline V gene data show CDR1 as SGHNT and CDR2 as YENEEA. The CDR3 covers 15 residues. CDR3: CASSSDSSYNSPLHF. CDR3 coding DNA: TGTGCCAGCAGCTCCGACAGCTCCTATAATTCACCCCTCCACTTT.

The chain joins TRBV5-5 to TRBJ1-5; 9 positions match TRBD1. From germline, CDR1 is SGHKS and CDR2 YYEKEE (reference sequence). The J segment lost 1 base and the V segment lost 4 bases, leaving 3 bases of the junction unmatched. This CDR3 spans 15 amino acids. Written as DNA, the CDR3 is TGTGCCAGCAGCGGAGGGACAGGGAGCAATCAGCCCCAGCATTTT. The encoded protein is CASSGGTGSNQPQHF.

The CDR3 DNA sequence: TGTGCCAGCAGCTCTAGCGGGGGGGCGGGGACCCAGTACTTC. Its translation is CASSSSGGAGTQYF. This chain uses TRBV11-2 with TRBJ2-5, with TRBD2 matching over 12 bases. Trimming cost V 4 bases and J 7 bases; bases outside gene matches: 4. Germline-derived CDR1 and CDR2 are SGHAT and FQNNGV. The CDR3 is 14 residues long.

V is TRBV30 and J is TRBJ2-1, with TRBD2 identical over 10 bases. J was trimmed by 7 bases and V by 8 bases; bases with no gene match: 11. Looked up from germline, CDR1 is GTSNPN and CDR2 is SVGIG (reference sequence). The CDR3 is made up of 14 amino acids. The DNA of the CDR3 is TGTGCCGTCCCCGGGACTAGCGCTCGAAATGAGCAGTTCTTC. It translates to CAVPGTSARNEQFF.

V and J are TRBV2 and TRBJ1-5; D unclear. Germline values: CDR1 SNHLY, CDR2 FYNNEI. The CDR3 is 13 residues long. Trimming stripped 5 bases from V and 4 bases from J, with 9 bases between. The CDR3 reads CASSKQRNQPQHF. DNA for the CDR3: TGTGCCAGCAGTAAACAGAGAAATCAGCCCCAGCATTTT.

This clone was counted once. This chain joins TRBV27 and TRBJ1-1; unclear D gene. Germline values: CDR1 MNHEY, CDR2 SMNVEV (reference sequence). V was trimmed by 6 bases and J by 3 bases, leaving 17 bases between them. The CDR3 is made up of 15 amino acids. Written as DNA, the CDR3 is TGTGCCAGCAGGGTCACACACAGCCCGGACACTGAAGCTTTCTTT. This translates into CASRVTHSPDTEAFF.

The V and J genes are TRBV4-1 and TRBJ2-7; no firm D call. From germline, CDR1 is MGHRA and CDR2 YSYEKL. Trimming pared 2 bases from V and 7 bases from J, leaving 12 bases between. The CDR3 has 13 residues. In DNA, the CDR3 is TGCGCCAGCAGCCAATATCTTCCCCGGGAGCAGTACTTC. Its translation: CASSQYLPREQYF.

The chain combines TRBV11-3 with TRBJ1-2, with D perhaps matching TRBD1 (5 bases). This CDR3 region has 15 residues. Per the germline V gene, CDR1 is SGHNT and CDR2 is YENEEA. Trimming shortened V by 0 bases and J by 8 bases, and 16 bases separated the two germline ends. CDR3 DNA sequence: TGTGCCAGCAGCTTAGATGTAGGCAGGGTGGGAGGCTACACCTTC. It encodes CASSLDVGRVGGYTF. Combining the CDR3 with reference TRBV11-3 and TRBJ1-2 gives the whole variable domain EAGVVQSPRYKIIEKKQPVAFWCNPISGHNTLYWYLQNLGQGPELLIRYENEEAVDDSQLPKDRFSAERLKGVDSTLKIQPAELGDSAVYLCASSLDVGRVGGYTFGSGTRLTVV.